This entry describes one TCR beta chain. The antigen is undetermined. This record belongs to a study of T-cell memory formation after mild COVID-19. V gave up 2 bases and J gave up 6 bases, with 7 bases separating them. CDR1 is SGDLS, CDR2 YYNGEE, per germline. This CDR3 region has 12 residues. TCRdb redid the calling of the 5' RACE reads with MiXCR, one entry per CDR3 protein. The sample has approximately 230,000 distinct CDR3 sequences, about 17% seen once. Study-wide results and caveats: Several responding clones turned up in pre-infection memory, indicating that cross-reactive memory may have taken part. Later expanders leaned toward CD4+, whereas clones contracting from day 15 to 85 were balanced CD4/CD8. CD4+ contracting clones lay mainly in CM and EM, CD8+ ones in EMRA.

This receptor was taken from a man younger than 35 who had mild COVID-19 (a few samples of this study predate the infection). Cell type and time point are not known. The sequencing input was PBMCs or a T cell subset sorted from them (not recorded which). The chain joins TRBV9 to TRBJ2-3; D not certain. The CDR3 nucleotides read TGTGCCAGCAGCGTCATCTTCGATACGCAGTATTTT. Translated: CASSVIFDTQYF.